The TCR beta chain described here comes from a study of CD8 T cells in Susac syndrome. Study-wide results and limits: Acknowledgment was made by the study that its TCR sequencing and HLA analysis involved a relatively small number of individuals.

RNA was extracted with the RNeasy kit, and a quantity of roughly 0.5 to 1 ug was reverse transcribed using random hexamers. Across 54 Vbeta and 13 Jbeta, immunoSEQ multiplex PCR amplified TCR beta CDR3. TCRdb itself ran the immunoSEQ multiplex PCR reads through MiXCR, one entry per CDR3 protein. The top ten clones hold 0.41% of a sample with roughly 100,000 distinct CDR3 sequences, less than 95% of them seen once. Comments on this clonotype: Its antigen is not identified.

Peripheral blood CD8+ and CD4+ T cells were profiled by TCR beta sequencing. Both CD4+ and CD8+ T cells were negatively isolated, and TEMRA cells underwent FACS enrichment. The clonotype comes from a human donor with Susac syndrome. Input material: CD8+ T cells from PBMCs.

CDR3 amino acids: CASSVGGPGANVLTF. Here the CDR3 DNA reads TGTGCCAGCAGCGTAGGGGGACCTGGGGCCAACGTCCTGACTTTC. The rearrangement joins TRBV9 to TRBJ2-6, with D possibly being TRBD1 or TRBD2 (5 bases each). Germline V gene lookup returns CDR1 SGDLS and CDR2 YYNGEE. Trimming took off 0 bases at V and 2 bases at J, with 6 bases between the two ends. The CDR3 totals 15 residues. Using reference TRBV9 and TRBJ2-6 for the parts outside the CDR3, the full variable domain is DSGVTQTPKHLITATGQRVTLRCSPRSGDLSVYWYQQSLDQGLQFLIQYYNGEERAKGNILERFSAQQFPDLHSELNLSSLELGDSALYFCASSVGGPGANVLTFGAGSRLTVL.